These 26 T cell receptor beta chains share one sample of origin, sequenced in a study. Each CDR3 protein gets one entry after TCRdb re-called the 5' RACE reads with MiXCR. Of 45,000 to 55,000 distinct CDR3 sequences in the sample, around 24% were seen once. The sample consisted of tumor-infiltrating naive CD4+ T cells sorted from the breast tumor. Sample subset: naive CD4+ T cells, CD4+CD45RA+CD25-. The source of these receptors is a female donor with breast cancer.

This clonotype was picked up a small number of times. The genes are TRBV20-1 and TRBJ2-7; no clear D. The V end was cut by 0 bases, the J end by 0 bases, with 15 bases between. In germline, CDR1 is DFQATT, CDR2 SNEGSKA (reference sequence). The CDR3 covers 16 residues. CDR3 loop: CSARESPPRGSYEQYF. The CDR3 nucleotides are TGCAGTGCTAGAGAAAGCCCTCCCCGCGGCTCCTACGAGCAGTACTTC.

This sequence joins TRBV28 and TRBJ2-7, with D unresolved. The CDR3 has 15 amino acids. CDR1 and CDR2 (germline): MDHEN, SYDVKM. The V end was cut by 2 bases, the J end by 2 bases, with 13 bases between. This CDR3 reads CASSLPGPEAYEQYF. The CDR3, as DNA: TGTGCCAGCAGTTTACCCGGACCCGAGGCCTACGAGCAGTACTTC.

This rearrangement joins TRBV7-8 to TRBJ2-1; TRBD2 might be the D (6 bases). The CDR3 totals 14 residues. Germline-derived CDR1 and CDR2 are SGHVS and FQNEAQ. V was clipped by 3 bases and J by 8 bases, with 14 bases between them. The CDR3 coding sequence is TGTGCCAGCAGCTTCCGTCGGGAGTCCCATGAGCAGTTCTTC. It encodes CASSFRRESHEQFF.

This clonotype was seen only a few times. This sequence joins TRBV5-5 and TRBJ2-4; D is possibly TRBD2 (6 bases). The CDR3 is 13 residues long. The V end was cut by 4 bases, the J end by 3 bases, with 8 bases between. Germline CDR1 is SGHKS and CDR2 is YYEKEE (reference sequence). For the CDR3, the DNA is TGTGCCAGCAGCGGGGAGGACAAAAACATTCAGTACTTC. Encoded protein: CASSGEDKNIQYF.

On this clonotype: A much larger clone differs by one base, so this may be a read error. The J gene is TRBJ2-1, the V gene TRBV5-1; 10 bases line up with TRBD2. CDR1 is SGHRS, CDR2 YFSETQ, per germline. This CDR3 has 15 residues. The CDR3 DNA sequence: TGCACCAGCAGCTATGGGACTAGCGACCAGGATGAGCAGTTCTTC. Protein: CTSSYGTSDQDEQFF.

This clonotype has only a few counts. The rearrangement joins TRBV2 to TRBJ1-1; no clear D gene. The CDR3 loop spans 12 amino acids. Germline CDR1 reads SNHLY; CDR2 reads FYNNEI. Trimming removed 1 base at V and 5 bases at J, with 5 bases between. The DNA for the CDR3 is TGTGCCAGCAGTGAAGGGTCAACTGAAGCTTTCTTT. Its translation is CASSEGSTEAFF.

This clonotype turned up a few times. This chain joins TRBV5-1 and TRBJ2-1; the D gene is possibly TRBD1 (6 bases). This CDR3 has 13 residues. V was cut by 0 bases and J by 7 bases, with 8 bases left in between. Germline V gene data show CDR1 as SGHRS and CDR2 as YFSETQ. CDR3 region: CASSLGTVNEQFF. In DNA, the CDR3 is TGCGCCAGCAGCTTGGGGACAGTTAATGAGCAGTTCTTC.

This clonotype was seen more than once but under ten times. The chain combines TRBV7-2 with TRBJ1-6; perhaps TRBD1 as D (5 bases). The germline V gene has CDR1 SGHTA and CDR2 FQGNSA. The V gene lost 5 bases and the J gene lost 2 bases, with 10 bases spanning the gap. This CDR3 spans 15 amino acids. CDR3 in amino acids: CASSGRATYNSPLHF. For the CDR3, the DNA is TGTGCCAGCAGCGGCAGGGCGACCTATAATTCACCCCTCCACTTT.

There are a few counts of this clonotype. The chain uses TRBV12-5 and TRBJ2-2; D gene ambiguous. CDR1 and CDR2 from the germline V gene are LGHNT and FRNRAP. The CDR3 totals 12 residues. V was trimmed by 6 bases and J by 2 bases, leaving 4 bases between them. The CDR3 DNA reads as TGTGCTAGTGGACCTAACACCGGGGAGCTGTTTTTT. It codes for CASGPNTGELFF.

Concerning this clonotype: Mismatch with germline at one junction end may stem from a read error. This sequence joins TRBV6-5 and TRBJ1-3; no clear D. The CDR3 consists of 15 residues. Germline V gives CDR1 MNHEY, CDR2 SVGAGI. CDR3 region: CASRVRATSGNTMYF. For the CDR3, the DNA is TGTGCCAGCAGGGTTCGGGCTACCTCTGGAAACACCATGTATTTT.

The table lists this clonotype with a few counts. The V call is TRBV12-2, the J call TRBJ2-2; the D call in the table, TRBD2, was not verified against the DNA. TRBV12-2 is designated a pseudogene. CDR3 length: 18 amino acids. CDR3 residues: CASRLAVASQSLAGELFF. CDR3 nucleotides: TGTGCAAGTCGCTTAGCAGTGGCTAGTCAATCGCTCGCCGGGGAGCTGTTTTTT.

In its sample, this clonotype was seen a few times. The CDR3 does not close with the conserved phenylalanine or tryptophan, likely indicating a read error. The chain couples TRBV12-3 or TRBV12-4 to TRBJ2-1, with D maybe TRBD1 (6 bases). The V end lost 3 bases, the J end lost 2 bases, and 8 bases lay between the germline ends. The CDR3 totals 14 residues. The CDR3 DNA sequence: TGTGCCAGCAGTTTCGGGACACCCTACAATGAGCAGTTCTCC. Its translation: CASSFGTPYNEQFS.

The CDR3 sequence: CSASLGSGSGQYF. Here the CDR3 DNA reads TGCAGTGCTAGTCTGGGTAGCGGGAGTGGGCAGTACTTC. This chain joins TRBV20-1 and TRBJ2-7; 9 positions agree with TRBD2. Germline V gene lookup returns CDR1 DFQATT and CDR2 SNEGSKA (reference sequence). Unmatched junction bases numbered 9, after V lost 3 bases and J lost 9 bases. This CDR3 region has 13 residues.

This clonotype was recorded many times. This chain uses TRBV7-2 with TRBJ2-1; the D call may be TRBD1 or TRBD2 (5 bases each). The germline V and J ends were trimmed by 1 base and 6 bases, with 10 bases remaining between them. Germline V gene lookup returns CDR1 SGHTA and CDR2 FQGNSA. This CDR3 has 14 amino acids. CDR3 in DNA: TGTGCCAGCAGCTTAGACCCAGGGAGCAATGAGCAGTTCTTC. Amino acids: CASSLDPGSNEQFF.

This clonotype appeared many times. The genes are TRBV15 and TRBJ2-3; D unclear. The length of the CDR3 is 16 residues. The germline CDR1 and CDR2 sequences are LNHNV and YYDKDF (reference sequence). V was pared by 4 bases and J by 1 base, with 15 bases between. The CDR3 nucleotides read TGTGCCACCAGCACTAGACTCACATCGGGCACAGATACGCAGTATTTT. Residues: CATSTRLTSGTDTQYF. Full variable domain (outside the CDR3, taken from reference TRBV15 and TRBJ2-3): DAMVIQNPRYQVTQFGKPVTLSCSQTLNHNVMYWYQQKSSQAPKLLFHYYDKDFNNEADTPDNFQSRRPNTSFCFLDIRSPGLGDTAMYLCATSTRLTSGTDTQYFGPGTRLTVL.

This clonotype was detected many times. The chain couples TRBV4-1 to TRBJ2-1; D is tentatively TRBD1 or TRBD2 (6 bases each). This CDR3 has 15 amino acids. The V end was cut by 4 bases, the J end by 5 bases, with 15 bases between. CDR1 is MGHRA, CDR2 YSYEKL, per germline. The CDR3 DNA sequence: TGCGCCAGCAGCCTCGGGACTCGGGGGCACAATGAGCAGTTCTTC. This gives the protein CASSLGTRGHNEQFF.

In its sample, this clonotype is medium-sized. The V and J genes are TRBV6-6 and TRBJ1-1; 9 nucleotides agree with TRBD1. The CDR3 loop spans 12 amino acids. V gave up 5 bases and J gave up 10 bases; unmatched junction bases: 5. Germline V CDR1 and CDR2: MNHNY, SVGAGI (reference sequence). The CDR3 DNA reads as TGTGCCAGCAGTCCGGGACAGGGTGGAGCTTTCTTT. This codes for CASSPGQGGAFF.

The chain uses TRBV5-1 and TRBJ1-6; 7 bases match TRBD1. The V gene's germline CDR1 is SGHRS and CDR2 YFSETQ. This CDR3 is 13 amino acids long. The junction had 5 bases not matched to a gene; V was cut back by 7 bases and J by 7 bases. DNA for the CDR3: TGCGCCAGCCGGGACAGCTTGAATTCACCCCTCCACTTT. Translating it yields CASRDSLNSPLHF. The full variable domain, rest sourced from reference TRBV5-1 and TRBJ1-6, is KAGVTQTPRYLIKTRGQQVTLSCSPISGHRSVSWYQQTPGQGLQFLFEYFSETQRNKGNFPGRFSGRQFSNSRSEMNVSTLELGDSALYLCASRDSLNSPLHFGNGTRLTVT.

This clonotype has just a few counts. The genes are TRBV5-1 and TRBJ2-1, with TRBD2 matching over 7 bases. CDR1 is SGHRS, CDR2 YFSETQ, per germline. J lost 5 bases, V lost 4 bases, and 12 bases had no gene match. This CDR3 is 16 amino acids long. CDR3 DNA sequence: TGCGCCAGCAGCCCCCCGGCGGCTAGCGGAAACAATGAGCAGTTCTTC. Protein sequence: CASSPPAASGNNEQFF.

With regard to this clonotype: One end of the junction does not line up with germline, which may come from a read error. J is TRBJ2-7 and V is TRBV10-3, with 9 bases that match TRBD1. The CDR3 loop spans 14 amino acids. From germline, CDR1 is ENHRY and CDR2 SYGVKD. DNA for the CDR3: TGTGCCATCACCCCCACGGGACAGGGCTACGAGCAGCACTTC. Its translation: CAITPTGQGYEQHF.

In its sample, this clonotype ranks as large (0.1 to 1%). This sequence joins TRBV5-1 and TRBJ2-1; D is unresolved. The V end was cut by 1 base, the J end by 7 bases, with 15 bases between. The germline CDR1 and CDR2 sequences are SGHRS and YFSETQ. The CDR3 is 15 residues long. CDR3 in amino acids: CASSLSPTSRNEQFF. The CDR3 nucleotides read TGCGCCAGCAGCTTGTCTCCGACTTCAAGGAATGAGCAGTTCTTC.

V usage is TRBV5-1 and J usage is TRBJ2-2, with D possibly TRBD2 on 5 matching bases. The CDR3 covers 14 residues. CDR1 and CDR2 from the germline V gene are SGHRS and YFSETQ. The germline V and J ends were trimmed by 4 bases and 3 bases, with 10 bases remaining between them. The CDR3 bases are TGCGCCAGCAGCCAACTAGTGGACACCGGGGAGCTGTTTTTT. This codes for CASSQLVDTGELFF.

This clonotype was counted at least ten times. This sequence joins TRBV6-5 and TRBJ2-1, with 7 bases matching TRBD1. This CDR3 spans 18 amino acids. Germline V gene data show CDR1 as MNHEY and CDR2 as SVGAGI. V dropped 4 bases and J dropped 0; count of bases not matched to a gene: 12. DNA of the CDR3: TGTGCCAGCAGTTCCATCAAACAAGGGACAGACTCCTACAATGAGCAGTTCTTC. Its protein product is CASSSIKQGTDSYNEQFF.

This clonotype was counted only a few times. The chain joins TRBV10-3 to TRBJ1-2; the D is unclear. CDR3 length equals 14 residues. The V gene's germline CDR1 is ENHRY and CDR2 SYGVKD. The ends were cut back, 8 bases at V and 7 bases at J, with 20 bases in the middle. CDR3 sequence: CAISGQGGPLGYTF. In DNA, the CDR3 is TGTGCCATCTCTGGTCAAGGCGGCCCGCTTGGCTACACCTTC.

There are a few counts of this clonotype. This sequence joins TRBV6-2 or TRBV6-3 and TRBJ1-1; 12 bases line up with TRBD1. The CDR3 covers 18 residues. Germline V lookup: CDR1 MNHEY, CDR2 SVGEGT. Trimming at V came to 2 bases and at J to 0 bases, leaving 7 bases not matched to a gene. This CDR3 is CASSYTSGQGALNTEAFF. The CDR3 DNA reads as TGTGCCAGCAGTTACACCTCGGGACAGGGGGCCTTGAACACTGAAGCTTTCTTT.

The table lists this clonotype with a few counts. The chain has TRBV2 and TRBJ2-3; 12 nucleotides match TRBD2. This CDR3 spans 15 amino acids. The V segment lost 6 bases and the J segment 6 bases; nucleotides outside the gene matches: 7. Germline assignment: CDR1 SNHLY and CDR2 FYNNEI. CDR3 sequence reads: CASRASGGASDTQYF. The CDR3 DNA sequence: TGTGCCAGCAGAGCTAGCGGGGGGGCCTCCGATACGCAGTATTTT.